The present T cell receptor (beta chain) was sequenced within a study of blood T cell repertoires in COVID-19. Sequencing used immunoSEQ multiplex PCR; TCRdb keeps in-frame clones, though not all of them. The table records about 150,000 clones, over 80% of them present only once. Trimming took off 1 base at V and 6 bases at J, with 15 bases between the two ends. Germline assignment: CDR1 SGHAT and CDR2 FQNNGV. The CDR3 contains 16 residues. Recruitment covered 20 to 25 US areas and drew participants whose ages spanned about 18 to 90 years. Participant-given clinical history determined each cohort assignment.

This clonotype was sampled from a man in his 70s who had been exposed to COVID-19. The sample was PBMCs or T cells enriched from blood (not recorded which). The rearrangement links TRBV11-2 to TRBJ2-2; D is perhaps TRBD2 (6 bases). This chain's CDR3 is CASSLVRLVESGELFF. CDR3 bases: TGTGCCAGCAGCTTAGTAAGACTAGTGGAGTCCGGGGAGCTGTTTTTT.